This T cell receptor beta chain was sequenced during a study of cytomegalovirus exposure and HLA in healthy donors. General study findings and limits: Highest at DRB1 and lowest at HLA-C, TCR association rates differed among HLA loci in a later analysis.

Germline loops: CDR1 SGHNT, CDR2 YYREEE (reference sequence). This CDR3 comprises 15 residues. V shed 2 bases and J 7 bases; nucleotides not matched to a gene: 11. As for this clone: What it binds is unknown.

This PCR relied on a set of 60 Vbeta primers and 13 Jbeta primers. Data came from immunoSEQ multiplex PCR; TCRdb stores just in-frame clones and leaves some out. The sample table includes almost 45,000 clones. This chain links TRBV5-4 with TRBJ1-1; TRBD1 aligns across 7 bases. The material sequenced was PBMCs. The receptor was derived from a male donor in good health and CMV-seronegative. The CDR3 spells CASSFGTATWGEAFF. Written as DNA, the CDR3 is TGTGCCAGCAGCTTCGGGACAGCGACTTGGGGTGAAGCTTTCTTT.